The clone carrying this TCR beta chain was counted at least ten times. Its specificity is unknown. Three rounds of nested PCR, following a modified ARM-PCR protocol, produced the TCRbeta library. One entry per CDR3 protein, called by TCRdb with MiXCR from the multiplex PCR reads. The table shows roughly 200,000 distinct CDR3 sequences, with about 71% occurring only once. The ends were cut back, 5 bases at V and 11 bases at J, with 16 bases in the middle. The length of the CDR3 is 12 residues. Germline V gene lookup returns CDR1 DFQATT and CDR2 SNEGSKA (reference sequence). The source of the sample is a study of tumor and adjacent non-tumor tissue in lung cancer. Study-level background: Patients comprised about a dozen adenocarcinoma, a couple of squamous cell carcinoma and 1 small cell lung cancer. Millions of productive TCRbeta reads were obtained per sample on average. Aged about 30 to 76 years, patients included 10 men and 4 or 5 women with stage I to III disease.

The template was RNA from unsorted bulk tissue. Regarding the study as a whole: Compared with tumor, normal lung showed significantly lower TCR diversity.

This sequence originates from a man aged 60-69 years with non-small cell lung cancer. The sequencing input was lung tumor tissue. The V gene is TRBV20-1, the J gene TRBJ1-5; D ambiguous. CDR3 loop: CSARLGSSAQHF. Here the CDR3 DNA reads TGCAGTGCTCGTCTCGGGTCATCAGCCCAGCATTTT.